This T cell receptor beta chain was captured by sequencing in a study of long-term antiretroviral therapy in people with HIV. A remark on this clone: The antigen remains undetermined.

Overall study findings and caveats: Controls showed broader CDR3 length ranges than did the HIV repertoires. Despite increasing after ART, diversity remained lower than that of transplant donor controls. Those clones which expanded before ART made up the dominant part of the repertoire at all time points.

The germline CDR1 and CDR2 sequences are LGHNA and YSLEER. This CDR3 region has 16 residues. V was cut by 3 bases and J by 4 bases, with 16 bases left in between. The authors ran the immunoSEQ assay, v3.0, at survey level. The protocol was immunoSEQ multiplex PCR, while the TCRdb copy is restricted to in-frame clones and leaves out a portion. The sample has about 22,000 clones; more than 65% are singletons. This chain joins TRBV4-3 and TRBJ1-3, with TRBD1 as a possible D gene (5 bases). Sample: unsorted PBMCs, taken at the start of antiretroviral therapy. The receptor comes from a man aged 50 to 60 with HIV. The CDR3 DNA reads TGCGCCAGCAGCCACACAAGGGACGGAGGAGGAAACACCATATATTTT. The encoded protein is CASSHTRDGGGNTIYF.